This TCR beta chain was found in a study of OX40 agonist ivuxolimab in advanced cancers. CDR3 length equals 15 residues. The V and J ends lost 3 bases and 3 bases, in that order; junction bases with no gene match: 5. This table comes from immunoSEQ multiplex PCR, and its TCRdb copy is limited to in-frame clones, with some not included. The sample holds 66,000 or so clones, about 90% seen once. This receptor was taken from an adult with an advanced solid tumor such as melanoma, head and neck, liver or kidney cancer. V gene TRBV23-1 combines with J gene TRBJ2-5, with TRBD1 matching 9 bases. TRBV23-1 is assigned to the ORF class and has an uncertain function. Sequences were derived from CD4+ or CD8+ T cells sorted from blood, sampled in a trial of the OX40 agonist ivuxolimab. The CDR3 nucleotides are TGCGCCAGCAGTCAGAAAAGGGACAGGGAAGAGACCCAGTACTTC. It is translated as CASSQKRDREETQYF.